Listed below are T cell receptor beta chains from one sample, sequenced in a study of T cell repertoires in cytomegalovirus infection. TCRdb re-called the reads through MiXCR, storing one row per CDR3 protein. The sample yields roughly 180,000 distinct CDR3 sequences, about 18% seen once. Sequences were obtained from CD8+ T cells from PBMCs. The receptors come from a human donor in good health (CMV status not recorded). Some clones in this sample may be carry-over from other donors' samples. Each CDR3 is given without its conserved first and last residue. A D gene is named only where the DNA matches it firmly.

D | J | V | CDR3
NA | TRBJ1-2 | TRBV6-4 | ASSPGQTYGYT
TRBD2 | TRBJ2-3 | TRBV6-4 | ASSPGGGHSTDTQY
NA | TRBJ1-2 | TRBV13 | ASSLGGRGYT
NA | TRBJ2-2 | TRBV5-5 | ASSLDLRDNTGELF
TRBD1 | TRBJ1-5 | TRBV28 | ASSTEGQGLNQPQH
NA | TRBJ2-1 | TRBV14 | ASSQTHYTGSDEQF
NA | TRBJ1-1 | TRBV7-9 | ASSLAKGNTEAF
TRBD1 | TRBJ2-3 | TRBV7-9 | ASIRQGGTGTDTQY
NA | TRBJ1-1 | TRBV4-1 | ASSQDTSGKNTEAF
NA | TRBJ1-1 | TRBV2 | ASRRGRQANTEAF
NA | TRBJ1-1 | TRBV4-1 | ASSPSGALNTEAF
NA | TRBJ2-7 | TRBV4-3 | ASSQDGLGGYEQY
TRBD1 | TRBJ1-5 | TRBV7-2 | ASSSTGAPFYQPQH
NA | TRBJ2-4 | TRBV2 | ASRLKNIQY
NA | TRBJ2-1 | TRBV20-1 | SARDFRVPGVDEQF
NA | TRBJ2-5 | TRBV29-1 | SGTLLGSGVQETQY
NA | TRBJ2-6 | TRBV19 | ASSIDGGSGANVLT
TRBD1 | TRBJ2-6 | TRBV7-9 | ASSPDRVLISGANVLT
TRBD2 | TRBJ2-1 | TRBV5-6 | ASSFGTSPYNEQF
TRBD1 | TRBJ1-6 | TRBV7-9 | ASSTYRGSFNPYNSPLH
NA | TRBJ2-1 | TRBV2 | ASSYPLF
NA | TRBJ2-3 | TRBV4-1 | ASRQGSGDTQY
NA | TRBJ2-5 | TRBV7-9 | ACKRVVETQY
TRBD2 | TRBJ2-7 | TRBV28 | ASRTDGGEQY
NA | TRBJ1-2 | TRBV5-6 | ASSLAEGGLAGYT
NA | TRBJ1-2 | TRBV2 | ASRPYGYT
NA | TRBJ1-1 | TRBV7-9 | ASSLIQTNTEAF
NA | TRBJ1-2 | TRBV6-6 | ASNKLGSPGGYT
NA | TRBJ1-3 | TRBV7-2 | ASSLNRAWTGNTIY
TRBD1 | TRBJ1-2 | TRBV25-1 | ASSLQGAHGYT
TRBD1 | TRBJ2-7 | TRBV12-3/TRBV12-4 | ASSSQIRDRSVYEQY
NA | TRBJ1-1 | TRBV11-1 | ASSLRGAATEAF
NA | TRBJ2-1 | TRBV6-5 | ASSFGGGNNEQF
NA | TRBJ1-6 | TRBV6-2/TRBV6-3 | ASSYLSGRYNSPLH
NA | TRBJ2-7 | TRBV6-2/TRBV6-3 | ASSKNGDGGEQY
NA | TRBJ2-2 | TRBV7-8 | ASSFYKNTGELF
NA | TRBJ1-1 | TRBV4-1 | ASSQDAGGNTEAF
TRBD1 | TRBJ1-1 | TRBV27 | ASSSPGGKDTEAF
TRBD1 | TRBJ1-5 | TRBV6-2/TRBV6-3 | ASILGPRGKGNQPQH
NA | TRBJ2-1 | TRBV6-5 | ASSPTSARLSYNEQF
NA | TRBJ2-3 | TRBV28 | ASSSDGPPDTQY
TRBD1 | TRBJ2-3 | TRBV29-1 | SVDPGQSYTDTQY
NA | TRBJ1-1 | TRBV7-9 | ASFHRDTPNTEAF
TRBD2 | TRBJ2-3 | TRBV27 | ASSSGLAELTDTQY
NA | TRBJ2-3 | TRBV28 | ASSLPGGVDTQY
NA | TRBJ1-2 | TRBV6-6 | ASGGGYT
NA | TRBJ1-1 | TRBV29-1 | SVEPRAGPMNTEAF
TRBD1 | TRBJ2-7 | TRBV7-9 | ASSFLTGASYEQY
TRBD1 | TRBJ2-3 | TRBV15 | ATTRDRGFHTQY
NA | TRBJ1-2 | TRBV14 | ASSQAQGTHYGYT
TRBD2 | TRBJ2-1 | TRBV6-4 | ASSPTSGTHNEQF
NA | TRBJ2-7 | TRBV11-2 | ASSSVQGPYEQY
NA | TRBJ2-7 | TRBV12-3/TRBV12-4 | ASSLTESYEQY
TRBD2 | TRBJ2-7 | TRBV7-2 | ASSPSSGGRYEQY
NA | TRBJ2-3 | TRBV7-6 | ASSLDPRPHPSTDTQY
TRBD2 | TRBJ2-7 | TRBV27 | ASSALLAGDPYEQY
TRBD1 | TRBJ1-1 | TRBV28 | ATTRTGDTEAF